A selection of T cell receptor beta chains follows, all from one sample in a study of preoperative IRX-2 immunotherapy in early breast cancer. Sequencing used immunoSEQ multiplex PCR; TCRdb keeps in-frame clones, though not all of them. The sample lists approximately 6,200 clones, over 70% occurring once. The specimen was tumor tissue, collected before IRX-2 immunotherapy. Source of these receptors: a human donor with breast cancer. Both conserved end residues are part of each CDR3. Each record gives: D gene, V gene, clone size, J gene, CDR3 DNA, CDR3 protein. D genes are given only for firm matches. Size is stated for part of the rows, as once, few or many counts, or as a class when the clone is expanded.

D gene: -
V gene: TRBV5-1
clone size: -
J gene: TRBJ2-5
CDR3 DNA: TGCGCCAGCAGCTTGGGGCAACAGGAAGAGACCCAGTACTTC
CDR3 protein: CASSLGQQEETQYF

D gene: -
V gene: TRBV19
clone size: -
J gene: TRBJ2-3
CDR3 DNA: TGTGCCAGTAGTATAACCGGCCTTCTCACAGATACGCAGTATTTT
CDR3 protein: CASSITGLLTDTQYF

D gene: -
V gene: TRBV11-3
clone size: -
J gene: TRBJ1-1
CDR3 DNA: TGTGCCAGCAGCTCGTACTACATGAACACTGAAGCTTTCTTT
CDR3 protein: CASSSYYMNTEAFF

D gene: -
V gene: TRBV7-6
clone size: -
J gene: TRBJ2-1
CDR3 DNA: TGTGCCAGCAGTCGCGGACTCGCACCGAGTGAGCAGTTCTTC
CDR3 protein: CASSRGLAPSEQFF

D gene: -
V gene: TRBV19
clone size: once
J gene: TRBJ2-3
CDR3 DNA: TGTGCCAGTAGTGTCATTACTAGCACAGATACGCAGTATTTT
CDR3 protein: CASSVITSTDTQYF

D gene: -
V gene: TRBV10-3
clone size: once
J gene: TRBJ2-3
CDR3 DNA: TGTGCCATCAGTGAGCCCTGGGGACTCAGGACAGATACGCAGTATTTT
CDR3 protein: CAISEPWGLRTDTQYF

D gene: -
V gene: TRBV18
clone size: -
J gene: TRBJ2-7
CDR3 DNA: TGTGCCAGCTCACCACCGGGTTCCTACGAGCAGTACTTC
CDR3 protein: CASSPPGSYEQYF

D gene: TRBD1
V gene: TRBV19
clone size: -
J gene: TRBJ1-5
CDR3 DNA: TGTGCCAGTAGTCGGGGACAGGGGGTACGTCAGCCCCAGCATTTT
CDR3 protein: CASSRGQGVRQPQHF

D gene: -
V gene: TRBV19
clone size: -
J gene: TRBJ1-2
CDR3 DNA: TGTGCCAGTAGTCCTCGGTGGGGGGTGTATGGCTACACCTTC
CDR3 protein: CASSPRWGVYGYTF

D gene: TRBD1
V gene: TRBV29-1
clone size: -
J gene: TRBJ1-2
CDR3 DNA: TGCAGCGCGCCTACAGGGGCCGACCGCTATGGCTACACCTTC
CDR3 protein: CSAPTGADRYGYTF

D gene: TRBD1
V gene: TRBV14
clone size: -
J gene: TRBJ1-2
CDR3 DNA: TGTGCCAGCAGCGAAGGACAGGGAAGGGGTGGCTACACCTTC
CDR3 protein: CASSEGQGRGGYTF

D gene: TRBD1
V gene: TRBV11-3
clone size: -
J gene: TRBJ2-3
CDR3 DNA: TGTGCCAGCAGCGCGGGACAGGGGGACGCAGATACGCAGTATTTT
CDR3 protein: CASSAGQGDADTQYF

D gene: -
V gene: TRBV16
clone size: -
J gene: TRBJ2-3
CDR3 DNA: TGTGCCAGCAGCCAATCAACGCCGAGCACAGATACGCAGTATTTT
CDR3 protein: CASSQSTPSTDTQYF

D gene: -
V gene: TRBV19
clone size: medium-sized
J gene: TRBJ1-5
CDR3 DNA: TGTGCCAGTAGTATAGGTAGAGGGTTGCGGCAGCCCCAGCATTTT
CDR3 protein: CASSIGRGLRQPQHF

D gene: TRBD1
V gene: TRBV7-8
clone size: once
J gene: TRBJ1-5
CDR3 DNA: TGTGCCAGCAGCCTTCATAGGACAGGGAATCAGCCCCAGCATTTT
CDR3 protein: CASSLHRTGNQPQHF

D gene: -
V gene: TRBV5-1
clone size: few
J gene: TRBJ1-1
CDR3 DNA: TGCGCCAGCAGCTTGTGGGGATTCAGAACCACTGAAGCTTTCTTT
CDR3 protein: CASSLWGFRTTEAFF

D gene: TRBD1
V gene: TRBV28
clone size: -
J gene: TRBJ1-4
CDR3 DNA: TGTGCCAGCAGTTTAATAGGACAGGGTGCTAATGAAAAACTGTTTTTT
CDR3 protein: CASSLIGQGANEKLFF

D gene: -
V gene: TRBV6-8
clone size: -
J gene: TRBJ2-7
CDR3 DNA: TGTGCCAGCAGTTACTCTGAGGGGGTTAACGAGCAGTACTTC
CDR3 protein: CASSYSEGVNEQYF

D gene: -
V gene: TRBV10-2
clone size: -
J gene: TRBJ1-6
CDR3 DNA: TGCGCCAGCAGTGCCGCGAGGGCTTCACCCCTCCACTTT
CDR3 protein: CASSAARASPLHF

D gene: -
V gene: TRBV7-6
clone size: -
J gene: TRBJ1-1
CDR3 DNA: TGTGCCAGCAGCTTAATTGACAGCTATATTATGAACACTGAAGCTTTCTTT
CDR3 protein: CASSLIDSYIMNTEAFF

D gene: -
V gene: TRBV5-1
clone size: -
J gene: TRBJ2-2
CDR3 DNA: TGCGCCAGCATGACAGACCCGAACACCGGGGAGCTGTTTTTT
CDR3 protein: CASMTDPNTGELFF

D gene: -
V gene: TRBV18
clone size: few
J gene: TRBJ1-2
CDR3 DNA: TGTGCCAGCTCACCCCGGACAGACTATGGCTACACCTTC
CDR3 protein: CASSPRTDYGYTF

D gene: -
V gene: TRBV6-8
clone size: -
J gene: TRBJ1-1
CDR3 DNA: TGTGCCAGCAGTGCAGGCCGAAGAAACACTGAAGCTTTCTTT
CDR3 protein: CASSAGRRNTEAFF

D gene: -
V gene: TRBV19
clone size: few
J gene: TRBJ2-3
CDR3 DNA: TGTGCCAGTAGCTCCCGGGGCACTACGCAGTATTTT
CDR3 protein: CASSSRGTTQYF

D gene: TRBD1
V gene: TRBV7-2
clone size: -
J gene: TRBJ2-1
CDR3 DNA: TGTGCCAGCAGCCGCGAAACGACAGGGGGCGAGTTCTTC
CDR3 protein: CASSRETTGGEFF

D gene: -
V gene: TRBV5-1
clone size: -
J gene: TRBJ1-3
CDR3 DNA: TGCGCCAGCAGCTTGGGCACAGGGACCTCTGGAAACACCATATATTTT
CDR3 protein: CASSLGTGTSGNTIYF

D gene: -
V gene: TRBV6-8
clone size: -
J gene: TRBJ2-3
CDR3 DNA: TGTGCCAGCAGTTACAGGGACACAGATACGCAGTATTTT
CDR3 protein: CASSYRDTDTQYF

D gene: TRBD1
V gene: TRBV11-3
clone size: -
J gene: TRBJ1-6
CDR3 DNA: TGTGCCAGCAGAACAGACAGGGTAGCTTCACCCCTCCACTTT
CDR3 protein: CASRTDRVASPLHF

D gene: -
V gene: TRBV30
clone size: -
J gene: TRBJ2-7
CDR3 DNA: TGTGCCTGGAGTAGGTCAGGTTCCCCCTCCTACGAGCAGTACTTC
CDR3 protein: CAWSRSGSPSYEQYF

D gene: -
V gene: TRBV19
clone size: -
J gene: TRBJ2-7
CDR3 DNA: TGTGCCAGTAGTGGGGCCCACCCAACCTACGAGCAGTACTTC
CDR3 protein: CASSGAHPTYEQYF

D gene: -
V gene: TRBV6-8
clone size: -
J gene: TRBJ1-2
CDR3 DNA: TGTGCCAGCAGTTACTTGTCGGGGGGTGTTAGTTATGGCTACACCTTC
CDR3 protein: CASSYLSGGVSYGYTF

D gene: -
V gene: TRBV12-5
clone size: -
J gene: TRBJ2-3
CDR3 DNA: TGTGCCAGTGGACTGGCAGAGGCAGATACGCAGTATTTT
CDR3 protein: CASGLAEADTQYF

D gene: -
V gene: TRBV6-7
clone size: -
J gene: TRBJ2-5
CDR3 DNA: TGTGCCAGCAGTTTCCAAGAGGGGGAAGAGACCCAGTACTTC
CDR3 protein: CASSFQEGEETQYF

D gene: -
V gene: TRBV19
clone size: -
J gene: TRBJ1-5
CDR3 DNA: TGTGCCAGTACGCTTCACGCTTTTAGCAATCAGCCCCAGCATTTT
CDR3 protein: CASTLHAFSNQPQHF

D gene: -
V gene: TRBV11-3
clone size: few
J gene: TRBJ1-1
CDR3 DNA: TGTGCCAGCAGCCATTTGGGACTAGCTGCTGAAGCTTTCTTT
CDR3 protein: CASSHLGLAAEAFF

D gene: -
V gene: TRBV10-3
clone size: -
J gene: TRBJ2-7
CDR3 DNA: TGTGCCATCAGTGAGGGCCCAGGGCGCTACGAGCAGTACTTC
CDR3 protein: CAISEGPGRYEQYF

D gene: -
V gene: TRBV19
clone size: once
J gene: TRBJ1-2
CDR3 DNA: TGTGCCAGTAGTATGGACGACCTCCGTCAGTATGGCTACACCTTC
CDR3 protein: CASSMDDLRQYGYTF

D gene: -
V gene: TRBV28
clone size: -
J gene: TRBJ2-7
CDR3 DNA: TGTGCCAGCATGACCAGGGTGTACGAGCAGTACTTC
CDR3 protein: CASMTRVYEQYF

D gene: TRBD1
V gene: TRBV29-1
clone size: -
J gene: TRBJ1-1
CDR3 DNA: TGCAGCGTTCGGACAGGGCGTCAGAACACTGAAGCTTTCTTT
CDR3 protein: CSVRTGRQNTEAFF

D gene: -
V gene: TRBV15
clone size: -
J gene: TRBJ1-2
CDR3 DNA: TGTGCCACCAGCAGAGATTTGTCCGAGAACTATGGCTACACCTTC
CDR3 protein: CATSRDLSENYGYTF

D gene: TRBD1
V gene: TRBV6-8
clone size: medium-sized
J gene: TRBJ1-4
CDR3 DNA: TGTGCCACCCTGAGGGTGGGACAGGGAAGGGGAAAACTGTTTTTT
CDR3 protein: CATLRVGQGRGKLFF

D gene: -
V gene: TRBV23-1
clone size: -
J gene: TRBJ1-1
CDR3 DNA: TGCGCCAGCAGCCATAGGGCGAACACTGAAGCTTTCTTT
CDR3 protein: CASSHRANTEAFF

D gene: TRBD1
V gene: TRBV11-3
clone size: -
J gene: TRBJ1-1
CDR3 DNA: TGTGCCAGCAGCTCCGGGACAGGGGAAGATGAAGCTTTCTTT
CDR3 protein: CASSSGTGEDEAFF

D gene: -
V gene: TRBV5-1
clone size: few
J gene: TRBJ1-4
CDR3 DNA: TGCGCCAGCAGCCCCGAGGCTCAACTAAATGAAAAACTGTTTTTT
CDR3 protein: CASSPEAQLNEKLFF

D gene: -
V gene: TRBV6-8
clone size: -
J gene: TRBJ1-4
CDR3 DNA: TGTGCCAGCAGTAAAACAGTTAATGAAAAACTGTTTTTT
CDR3 protein: CASSKTVNEKLFF

D gene: TRBD2
V gene: TRBV11-3
clone size: -
J gene: TRBJ2-1
CDR3 DNA: TGTGCCAGCAGCTTACGGGTCACTAGCGGTCTGGACAATGAGCAGTTCTTC
CDR3 protein: CASSLRVTSGLDNEQFF

D gene: TRBD1
V gene: TRBV18
clone size: few
J gene: TRBJ1-2
CDR3 DNA: TGTGCCAGCTCAGCTGACAGGGCTCCGCATGGCTACACCTTC
CDR3 protein: CASSADRAPHGYTF